A selection of T cell receptor beta chains follows, all from one sample in a study of shared clonotypes between healthy human individuals. Data came from immunoSEQ multiplex PCR; TCRdb stores just in-frame clones and leaves some out. There are hundreds of thousands of clones in the sample; 76% occur only once, and 10% to 15% lies in the top ten. Sequenced input: PBMCs. All receptors derive from a woman aged 40 to 49 in good health. Some clones in this sample may be carry-over from other donors' samples. The CDR3 runs from the conserved cysteine through the conserved F or W. D genes are given only for firm matches. A row's size may be missing; if present it is once, few, many or a size class.

v_call,j_call,clone_size,d_call,cdr3_aa
TRBV29-1,TRBJ2-7,-,-,CSVVQGPYYEQYF
TRBV11-2,TRBJ2-5,-,-,CASRSLSGGETQHF
TRBV28,TRBJ1-5,once,TRBD1,CASSPEQGWFVLNQPQHF
TRBV9,TRBJ2-7,-,TRBD2,CASSALAGDPFYEQYF
TRBV9,TRBJ2-6,-,-,CASSEGANVLTF
TRBV19,TRBJ1-6,-,-,CASTPQNNSPLHF
TRBV6-4,TRBJ2-6,many,-,CASSDGRTGANVLTF
TRBV5-1,TRBJ2-5,-,TRBD1,CASSPGGQGETQYF
TRBV19,TRBJ1-5,-,-,CASSGSRNQPQHF
TRBV9,TRBJ1-1,-,TRBD1,CASSVGGQGYTEAFF
TRBV2,TRBJ2-7,-,-,CASSERAGSPPYEQYF
TRBV5-4,TRBJ1-2,-,-,CASSLAPSANYGYTF
TRBV28,TRBJ1-5,-,-,CASSLGEGPKGNQPQHF